The T cell receptor (beta chain) described here comes from a study of blood T cells in healthy people across ages. Trimming at V came to 8 bases and at J to 11 bases, leaving 16 bases not matched to a gene. The germline gives CDR1 MDHEN, CDR2 SYDVKM. The CDR3 is made up of 14 amino acids. Primed by a sample-barcoded 5' primer and a J-beta primer mix, a second PCR proceeded for roughly 7 to 12 cycles. TCRdb passed the 5' RACE reads through MiXCR, listing each CDR3 protein once. Of about 800,000 distinct CDR3 sequences detected, more than 20% appear once; the ten largest clones hold 3% to 4%. This sample was shared with a second study, whose subject was T cells of mothers and their children.

Input material: blood. The TCR was taken from a boy between 5 and 17 years old in good health. The rearrangement uses TRBV28 and TRBJ1-1, with 8 bases that match TRBD1. The CDR3 loop is CASSASGGPGWAFF. CDR3 coding DNA: TGTGCCAGCTCTGCCTCAGGGGGCCCTGGATGGGCTTTCTTT.